This T cell receptor beta chain was sequenced during a study of shared T cell receptors in the human thymus. V dropped 2 bases and J dropped 0 bases, with 11 bases sitting between them. From germline, CDR1 is LGHNA and CDR2 YSLEER. This CDR3 is built from 16 residues. Profiled with immunoSEQ multiplex PCR; TCRdb holds only in-frame clones, not every one. The sample shows hundreds of thousands of clones, roughly 86% of them seen only once. These data also featured in a second study, about human thymus T cells.

The V call is TRBV4-3, the J call TRBJ1-5, with no clear D. The source material was thymocytes. The sequence was collected from a boy under two years old with a congenital heart defect. This CDR3 is CASSQRTGNSNQPQHF. The CDR3, as DNA: TGCGCCAGCAGCCAACGGACGGGAAATAGCAATCAGCCCCAGCATTTT.